Listed below are T cell receptor beta chains from one sample, sequenced in a study of blood T cell repertoires in COVID-19. Sequencing was performed with immunoSEQ multiplex PCR; in TCRdb, only in-frame clones are kept and a portion is missing. The profile shows around 81,000 clones, about nine tenths of them singletons. Sequenced sample: peripheral blood. The receptors were sampled from a woman aged 55-70 years with acute or convalescent COVID-19. Both conserved end residues are part of each CDR3. The order of the fields is clone size, J gene, CDR3 length, V gene, D gene, CDR3 DNA, CDR3 protein. D genes are given only for firm matches. Part of the rows lack a size; the others show once, few, many or a class for expanded clones.

NA TRBJ1-3 16 TRBV9 NA TGTGCCAGCAGCGTAGAGGGGCTGCACTCTGGAAACACCATATATTTT CASSVEGLHSGNTIYF
NA TRBJ1-1 14 TRBV7-9 NA TGTGCCAGCAGCTTATTCCCGTCGAACACTGAAGCTTTCTTT CASSLFPSNTEAFF
NA TRBJ1-3 16 TRBV7-2 TRBD1 TGTGCCAGCAGCTTAACAGGGGAAAGTTCTGGAAACACCATATATTTT CASSLTGESSGNTIYF
NA TRBJ2-1 18 TRBV27 TRBD2 TGTGCCAGCAGGCAGGGACTAGCGGGAGTAGGGTCTTACAATGAGCAGTTCTTC CASRQGLAGVGSYNEQFF
NA TRBJ2-7 13 TRBV3-1/TRBV3-2 NA TGTGCCAGCAGCCCATGGGCAGGACAACAGCAGTACTTC CASSPWAGQQQYF
NA TRBJ2-1 12 TRBV3-1/TRBV3-2 NA TGTGCCAGCAGCCGCATGAGCATTGAGCAGTTCTTC CASSRMSIEQFF
NA TRBJ1-1 13 TRBV24-1 NA TGTGCCACCAGTGGGGCAGCGAACACTGAAGCTTTCTTT CATSGAANTEAFF
NA TRBJ2-2 14 TRBV27 NA TGTGCCAGCAGTTTCACGCCTATCACCGGGGAGCTGTTTTTT CASSFTPITGELFF
NA TRBJ2-2 15 TRBV19 TRBD2 TGTGCCAGTAGTTGGGACTACCTGAACACCGGGGAGCTGTTTTTT CASSWDYLNTGELFF
NA TRBJ2-7 14 TRBV19 TRBD1 TGTGCCAGTAGTTCCCTGACAGGGGGCTACGAGCAGTACTTC CASSSLTGGYEQYF
NA TRBJ1-5 15 TRBV6-2/TRBV6-3 NA TGTGCCAGCAGTTACTCGCCCGGGAACTTTCAGCCCCAGCATTTT CASSYSPGNFQPQHF
NA TRBJ2-7 16 TRBV19 TRBD2 TGTGCCAGTAGTATAGGGTTCGGAACTAGCGGGGTTGAGCAGTACTTC CASSIGFGTSGVEQYF
NA TRBJ2-1 11 TRBV12-3/TRBV12-4 NA TGTGCCAGCTCTTACGGGCAGGGGTTGTTCTTC CASSYGQGLFF
NA TRBJ2-1 15 TRBV9 TRBD1 TGTGCCAGCAGCGTTGACAGGGATACTCGGTTACGGCAGTTCTTC CASSVDRDTRLRQFF
NA TRBJ1-6 15 TRBV28 TRBD1 TGTGCCAGCAGCAGGACGCAGGGGGCAGATTCACCCCTCCACTTT CASSRTQGADSPLHF
NA TRBJ1-5 20 TRBV4-2 TRBD1 TGTGCCAGCAGCCAAGATTTCGACAGGGGGCTGGGTGGTAGCAATCAGCCCCAGCATTTT CASSQDFDRGLGGSNQPQHF
NA TRBJ1-1 16 TRBV5-1 TRBD1 TGCGCCAGCAGCTGGGGACAGGGGTCAGGGGGCACTGAAGCTTTCTTT CASSWGQGSGGTEAFF
NA TRBJ2-1 12 TRBV2 NA TGTGCCAGCAGTGTGAACAGCAATGAGCAGTTCTTC CASSVNSNEQFF
NA TRBJ2-4 22 TRBV18 TRBD1 TGTGCCAGCTTTGGGCCGGGGACAGGGCGCCCCGCTTTGGCTCGCGGAGGGAACATTCAGTACTTC CASFGPGTGRPALARGGNIQYF
NA TRBJ1-6 17 TRBV21-1 NA TGTGCCAGCCGCCGGGACAGGGGATATAACGGGGATTCACCCCTCCACTTT CASRRDRGYNGDSPLHF
NA TRBJ1-5 15 TRBV19 NA TGTGCCAGTAGTCCAGGGACGGCGGGGAGTCAGCCCCAGCATTTT CASSPGTAGSQPQHF
NA TRBJ1-5 15 TRBV19 TRBD1 TGTGCCAGTAGTTCCGGGACAGGGGGCTTTCAGCCCCAGCATTTT CASSSGTGGFQPQHF
medium-sized TRBJ1-1 12 TRBV10-3 NA TGTGCCATCAGTGTCGGGGGGACTGAAGCTTTCTTT CAISVGGTEAFF
NA TRBJ2-7 17 TRBV4-2 TRBD2 TGTGCCAGCAGCCAGGAGGGGGGACTAGCGGGACCCTACGAGCAGTACTTC CASSQEGGLAGPYEQYF
few TRBJ2-2 15 TRBV7-3 NA TGTGCCAGCAGCTTACTTCCAGCGAACACCGGGGAGCTGTTTTTT CASSLLPANTGELFF
NA TRBJ2-7 13 TRBV6-2/TRBV6-3 NA TGTGCCAGCAGTTACGACAGCTCCTACGAGCAGTACTTC CASSYDSSYEQYF
NA TRBJ2-3 14 TRBV18 TRBD2 TGTGCCAGCGCTTGGACTAGCTCTACAGATACGCAGTATTTT CASAWTSSTDTQYF
NA TRBJ2-7 11 TRBV7-4 NA TGTGCCAGCGGGCAGGCGAACGAGCAGTACTTC CASGQANEQYF
NA TRBJ1-4 16 TRBV9 TRBD1 TGTGCCAGCAGCGCCGGACAGGGGATCACTAATGAAAAACTGTTTTTT CASSAGQGITNEKLFF
NA TRBJ2-3 13 TRBV29-1 TRBD2 TGCAGCGTTGAAGCGGGGGGGGCAGATACGCAGTATTTT CSVEAGGADTQYF
NA TRBJ1-2 14 TRBV7-2 TRBD1 TGTGCCAGCAGCCACACAGGGGGGAACTATGGCTACACCTTC CASSHTGGNYGYTF
NA TRBJ1-1 13 TRBV12-3/TRBV12-4 NA TGTGCCAGCAAGGAGCAGATCAACACTGAAGCTTTCTTT CASKEQINTEAFF
NA TRBJ1-1 15 TRBV19 TRBD1 TGTGCCAGTATTAAGATCGGACAGGGGTTTGGTGAAGCTTTCTTT CASIKIGQGFGEAFF
once TRBJ2-1 13 TRBV7-3 TRBD1 TGTGCCAGCAGCTGGACAGGGTTAGGGGAGCAGTTCTTC CASSWTGLGEQFF
NA TRBJ1-1 13 TRBV12-3/TRBV12-4 NA TGTGCCAGCAGTTTATCGGGGGGTATCGAAGCTTTCTTT CASSLSGGIEAFF
few TRBJ1-1 13 TRBV7-2 NA TGTGCCAGCAGCACTCAGGTGAACACTGAAGCTTTCTTT CASSTQVNTEAFF
NA TRBJ2-6 15 TRBV5-1 NA TGCGCCAGCAGCTTCGGTACAGGGGGGGCCAACGTCCTGACTTTC CASSFGTGGANVLTF
NA TRBJ2-1 16 TRBV9 TRBD2 TGTGCCAGCAGCGTAGGCGGTAGCGGGAACTACAATGAGCAGTTCTTC CASSVGGSGNYNEQFF
NA TRBJ2-1 20 TRBV24-1 TRBD2 TGTGCCACCAGTGATTACCCCGGGACTAGCGGGAGCGGATCCTACAATGAGCAGTTCTTC CATSDYPGTSGSGSYNEQFF
NA TRBJ2-1 15 TRBV5-1 TRBD2 TGCGCCAGCAGCTTGGGACTAGCGGGAGGGCAAGCGCAGTTCTTC CASSLGLAGGQAQFF
once TRBJ1-4 14 TRBV5-1 TRBD1 TGCGCCAGCAGCGGAGGGACAGAGGGTGAAAAACTGTTTTTT CASSGGTEGEKLFF
NA TRBJ2-7 12 TRBV2 NA TGTGCCAGCAGTGCACAGGGCTACGAGCAGTACTTC CASSAQGYEQYF
NA TRBJ1-1 14 TRBV7-9 NA TGTGCCAGCAGCCCTCCGGTTATGAACACTGAAGCTTTCTTT CASSPPVMNTEAFF
NA TRBJ2-5 14 TRBV19 TRBD2 TGTGCCAGTAGTATACGGGGGGGGTTTAAGACCCAGTACTTC CASSIRGGFKTQYF
NA TRBJ1-1 13 TRBV12-3/TRBV12-4 NA TGTGCCAGCAGTGGAGGGGTTGTTACTGAAGCTTTCTTT CASSGGVVTEAFF
NA TRBJ1-1 13 TRBV29-1 TRBD1 TGCAGCGTTGAACAAGGGGGCAACACTGAAGCTTTCTTT CSVEQGGNTEAFF
NA TRBJ2-7 14 TRBV7-2 TRBD1 TGTGCCAGCAGTCCAACCGGGACAGGCTACGAGCAGTACTTC CASSPTGTGYEQYF
NA TRBJ2-1 15 TRBV4-3 NA TGCGCCAGCAGCCAAGAACTTGGCTCCTACAATGAGCAGTTCTTC CASSQELGSYNEQFF
NA TRBJ1-2 15 TRBV21-1 NA TGTGCCAGCAGCGAACAGGCGAACGGTAACTATGGCTACACCTTC CASSEQANGNYGYTF
NA TRBJ1-1 15 TRBV3-1/TRBV3-2 TRBD1 TGTGCCAGCAGCCAAGAAGGACAGGGGATGACTGAAGCTTTCTTT CASSQEGQGMTEAFF
NA TRBJ2-1 14 TRBV7-2 NA TGTGCCAGCAGCCCCCCTAAGGGGTACAATGAGCAGTTCTTC CASSPPKGYNEQFF
NA TRBJ2-7 12 TRBV11-1 NA TGTGCCAGCAGCGCCCAGTTTGGCGAGCAGTACTTC CASSAQFGEQYF
NA TRBJ2-1 15 TRBV7-2 NA TGTGCCAGCAGCATATCAGCAGGGCAGAGCAGTGAGCAGTTCTTC CASSISAGQSSEQFF
NA TRBJ2-1 17 TRBV9 TRBD2 TGTGCCAGCAGCCCACCCGGGGGGGGGCCCCACCGGGGTGAGCAGTTCTTC CASSPPGGGPHRGEQFF
NA TRBJ2-2 16 TRBV7-9 NA TGTGCCAGCAGCCCCTCGGGGGAAATAGGTGCCGGGGAGCTGTTTTTT CASSPSGEIGAGELFF
NA TRBJ1-4 14 TRBV5-6 NA TGTGCCAGCAGTTTAGTAATGACTAATGAAAAACTGTTTTTT CASSLVMTNEKLFF
NA TRBJ1-2 14 TRBV27 NA TGTGCCAGCAGTTTATGGGGTACAGGGTATGGCTACACCTTC CASSLWGTGYGYTF
NA TRBJ1-2 14 TRBV28 NA TGTGCCAGCAGTTTACCGGAAGCGGGCTATGGCTACACCTTC CASSLPEAGYGYTF
NA TRBJ2-5 14 TRBV3-1/TRBV3-2 TRBD2 TGTGCCAGCAGCCAAGGAGCGGGGGAAGAGACCCAGTACTTC CASSQGAGEETQYF
NA TRBJ2-7 14 TRBV30 TRBD1 TGTGCCTGGAGTGCGGACAGGGGATTCTACGAGCAGTACTTC CAWSADRGFYEQYF